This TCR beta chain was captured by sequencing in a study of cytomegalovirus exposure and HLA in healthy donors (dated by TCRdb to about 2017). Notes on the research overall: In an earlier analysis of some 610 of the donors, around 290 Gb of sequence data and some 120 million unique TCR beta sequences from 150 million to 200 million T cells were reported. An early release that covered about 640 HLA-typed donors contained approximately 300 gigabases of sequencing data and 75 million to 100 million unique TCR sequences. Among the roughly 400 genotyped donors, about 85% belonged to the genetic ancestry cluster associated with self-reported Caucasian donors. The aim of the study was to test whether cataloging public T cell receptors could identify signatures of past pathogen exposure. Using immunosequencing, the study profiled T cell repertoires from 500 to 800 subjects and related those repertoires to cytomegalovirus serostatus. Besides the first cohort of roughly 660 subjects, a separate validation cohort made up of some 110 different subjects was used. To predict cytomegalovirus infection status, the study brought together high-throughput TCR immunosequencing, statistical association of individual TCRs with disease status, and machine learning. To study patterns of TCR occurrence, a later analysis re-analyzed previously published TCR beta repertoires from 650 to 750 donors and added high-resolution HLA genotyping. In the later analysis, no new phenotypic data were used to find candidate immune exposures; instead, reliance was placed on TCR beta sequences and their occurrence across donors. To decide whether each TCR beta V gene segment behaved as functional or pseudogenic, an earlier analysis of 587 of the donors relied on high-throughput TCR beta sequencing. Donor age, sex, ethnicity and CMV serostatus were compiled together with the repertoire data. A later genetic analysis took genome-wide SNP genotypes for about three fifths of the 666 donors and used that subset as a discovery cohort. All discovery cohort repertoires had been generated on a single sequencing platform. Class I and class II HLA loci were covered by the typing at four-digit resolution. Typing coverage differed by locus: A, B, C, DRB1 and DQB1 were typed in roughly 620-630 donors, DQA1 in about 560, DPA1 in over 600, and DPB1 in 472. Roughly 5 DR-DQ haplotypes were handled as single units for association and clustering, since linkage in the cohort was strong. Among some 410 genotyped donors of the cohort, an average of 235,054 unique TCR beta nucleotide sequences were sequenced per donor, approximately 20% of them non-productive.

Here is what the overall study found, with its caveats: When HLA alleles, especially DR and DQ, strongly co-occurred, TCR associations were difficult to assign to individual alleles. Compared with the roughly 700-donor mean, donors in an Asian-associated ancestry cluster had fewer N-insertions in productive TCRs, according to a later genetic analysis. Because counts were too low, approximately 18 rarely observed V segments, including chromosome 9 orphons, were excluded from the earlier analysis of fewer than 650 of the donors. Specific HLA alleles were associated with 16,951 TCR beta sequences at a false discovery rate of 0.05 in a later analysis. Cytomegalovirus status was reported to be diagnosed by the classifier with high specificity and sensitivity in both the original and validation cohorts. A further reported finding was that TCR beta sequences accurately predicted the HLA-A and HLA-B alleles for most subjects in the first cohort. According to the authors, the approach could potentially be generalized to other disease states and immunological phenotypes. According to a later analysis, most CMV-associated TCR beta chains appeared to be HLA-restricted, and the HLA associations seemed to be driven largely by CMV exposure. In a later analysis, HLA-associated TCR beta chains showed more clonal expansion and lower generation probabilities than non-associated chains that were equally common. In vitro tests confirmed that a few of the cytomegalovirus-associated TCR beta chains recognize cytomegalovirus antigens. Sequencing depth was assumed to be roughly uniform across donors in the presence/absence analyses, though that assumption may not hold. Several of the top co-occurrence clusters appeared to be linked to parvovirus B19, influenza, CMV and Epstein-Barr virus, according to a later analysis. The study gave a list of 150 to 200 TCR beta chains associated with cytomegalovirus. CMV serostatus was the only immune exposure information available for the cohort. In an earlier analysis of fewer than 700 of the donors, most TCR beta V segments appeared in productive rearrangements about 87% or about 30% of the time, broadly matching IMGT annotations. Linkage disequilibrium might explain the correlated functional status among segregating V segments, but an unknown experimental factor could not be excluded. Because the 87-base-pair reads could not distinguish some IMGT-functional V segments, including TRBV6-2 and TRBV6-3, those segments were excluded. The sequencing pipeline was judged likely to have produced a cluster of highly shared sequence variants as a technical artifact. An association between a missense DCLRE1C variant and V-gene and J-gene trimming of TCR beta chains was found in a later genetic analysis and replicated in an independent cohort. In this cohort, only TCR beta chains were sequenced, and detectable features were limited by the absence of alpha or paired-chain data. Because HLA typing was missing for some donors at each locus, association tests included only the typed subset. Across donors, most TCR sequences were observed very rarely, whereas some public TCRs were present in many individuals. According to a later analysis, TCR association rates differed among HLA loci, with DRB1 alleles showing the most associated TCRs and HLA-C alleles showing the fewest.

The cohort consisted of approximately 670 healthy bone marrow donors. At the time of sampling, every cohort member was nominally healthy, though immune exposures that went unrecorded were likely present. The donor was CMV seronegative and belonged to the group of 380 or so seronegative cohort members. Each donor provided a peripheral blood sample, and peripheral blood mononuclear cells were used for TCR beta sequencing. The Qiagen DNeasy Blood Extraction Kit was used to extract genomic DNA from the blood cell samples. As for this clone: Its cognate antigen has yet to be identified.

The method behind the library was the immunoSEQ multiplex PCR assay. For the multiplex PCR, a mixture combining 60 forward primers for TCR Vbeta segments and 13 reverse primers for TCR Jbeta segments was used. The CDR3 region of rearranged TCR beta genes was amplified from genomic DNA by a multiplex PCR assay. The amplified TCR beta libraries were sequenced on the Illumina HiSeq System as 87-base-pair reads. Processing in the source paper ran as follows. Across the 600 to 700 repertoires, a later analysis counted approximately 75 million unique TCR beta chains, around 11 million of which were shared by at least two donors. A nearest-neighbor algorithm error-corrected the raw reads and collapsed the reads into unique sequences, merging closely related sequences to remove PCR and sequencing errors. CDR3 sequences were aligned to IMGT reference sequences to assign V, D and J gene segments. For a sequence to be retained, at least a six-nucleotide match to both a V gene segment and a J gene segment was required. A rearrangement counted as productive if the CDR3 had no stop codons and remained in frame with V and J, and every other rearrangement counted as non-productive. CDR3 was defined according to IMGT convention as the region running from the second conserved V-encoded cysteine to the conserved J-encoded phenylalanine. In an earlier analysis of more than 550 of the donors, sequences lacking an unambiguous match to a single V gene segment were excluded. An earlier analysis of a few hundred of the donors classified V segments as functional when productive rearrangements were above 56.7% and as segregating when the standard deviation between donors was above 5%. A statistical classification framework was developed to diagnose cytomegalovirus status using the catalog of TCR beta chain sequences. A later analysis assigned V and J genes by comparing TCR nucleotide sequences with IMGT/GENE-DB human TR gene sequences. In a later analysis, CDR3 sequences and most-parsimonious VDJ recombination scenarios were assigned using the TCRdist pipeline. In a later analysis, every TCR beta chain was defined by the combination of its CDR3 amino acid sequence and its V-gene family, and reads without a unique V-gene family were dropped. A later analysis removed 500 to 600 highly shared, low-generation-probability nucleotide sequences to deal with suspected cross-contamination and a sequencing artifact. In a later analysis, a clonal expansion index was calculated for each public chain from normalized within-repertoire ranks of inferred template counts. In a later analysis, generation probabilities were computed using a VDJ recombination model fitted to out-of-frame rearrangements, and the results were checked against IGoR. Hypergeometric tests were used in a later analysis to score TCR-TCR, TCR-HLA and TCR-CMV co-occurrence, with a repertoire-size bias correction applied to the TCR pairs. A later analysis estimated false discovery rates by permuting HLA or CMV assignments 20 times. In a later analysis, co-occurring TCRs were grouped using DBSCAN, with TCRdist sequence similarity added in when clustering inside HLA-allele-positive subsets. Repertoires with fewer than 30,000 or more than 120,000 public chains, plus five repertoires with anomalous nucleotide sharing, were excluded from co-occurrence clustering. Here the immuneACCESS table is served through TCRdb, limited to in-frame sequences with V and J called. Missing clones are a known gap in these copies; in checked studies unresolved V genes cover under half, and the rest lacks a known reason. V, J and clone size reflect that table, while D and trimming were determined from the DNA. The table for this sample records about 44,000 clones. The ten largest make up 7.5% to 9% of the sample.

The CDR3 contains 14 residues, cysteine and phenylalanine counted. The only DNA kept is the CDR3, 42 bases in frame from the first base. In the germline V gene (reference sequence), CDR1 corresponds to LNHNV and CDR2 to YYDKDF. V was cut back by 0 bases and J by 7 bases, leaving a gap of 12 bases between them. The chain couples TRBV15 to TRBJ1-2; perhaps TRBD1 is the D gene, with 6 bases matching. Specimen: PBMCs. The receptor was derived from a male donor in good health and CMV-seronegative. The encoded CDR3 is CATSRDGGSLGYTF. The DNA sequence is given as TGTGCCACCAGCAGAGATGGGGGCTCCCTTGGCTACACCTTC.